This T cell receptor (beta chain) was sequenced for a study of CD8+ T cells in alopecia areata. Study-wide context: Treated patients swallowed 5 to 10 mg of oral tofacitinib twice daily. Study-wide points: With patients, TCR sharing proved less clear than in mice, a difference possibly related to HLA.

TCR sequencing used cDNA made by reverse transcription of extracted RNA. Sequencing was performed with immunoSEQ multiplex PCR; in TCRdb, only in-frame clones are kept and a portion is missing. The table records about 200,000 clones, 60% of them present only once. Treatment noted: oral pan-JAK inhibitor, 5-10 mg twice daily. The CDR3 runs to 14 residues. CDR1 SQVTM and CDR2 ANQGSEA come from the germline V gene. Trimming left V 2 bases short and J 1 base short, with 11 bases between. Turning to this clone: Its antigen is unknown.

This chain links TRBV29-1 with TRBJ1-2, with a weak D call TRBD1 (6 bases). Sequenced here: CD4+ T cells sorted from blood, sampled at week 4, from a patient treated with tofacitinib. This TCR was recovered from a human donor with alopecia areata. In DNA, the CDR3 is TGCAGCGTTGAACAAGGCAGGGGTAACTATGGCTACACCTTC. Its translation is CSVEQGRGNYGYTF.